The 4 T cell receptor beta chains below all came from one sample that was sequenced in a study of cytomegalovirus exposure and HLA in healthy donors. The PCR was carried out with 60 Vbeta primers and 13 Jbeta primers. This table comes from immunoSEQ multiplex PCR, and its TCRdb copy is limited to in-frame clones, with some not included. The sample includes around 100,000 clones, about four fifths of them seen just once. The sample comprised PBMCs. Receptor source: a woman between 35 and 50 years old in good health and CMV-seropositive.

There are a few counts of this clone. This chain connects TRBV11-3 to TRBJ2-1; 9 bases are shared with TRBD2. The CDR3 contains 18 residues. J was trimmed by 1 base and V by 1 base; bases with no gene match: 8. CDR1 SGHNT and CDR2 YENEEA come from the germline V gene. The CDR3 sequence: CASSLVSSGRMSYNEQFF. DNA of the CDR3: TGTGCCAGCAGCTTAGTAAGTAGCGGGAGAATGTCCTACAATGAGCAGTTCTTC.

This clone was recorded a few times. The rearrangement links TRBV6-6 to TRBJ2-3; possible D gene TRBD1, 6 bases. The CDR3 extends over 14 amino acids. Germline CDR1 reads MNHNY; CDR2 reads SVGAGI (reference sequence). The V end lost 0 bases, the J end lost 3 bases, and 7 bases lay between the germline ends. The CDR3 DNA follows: TGTGCCAGCAGTTACTCACAGGGAACAGATACGCAGTATTTT. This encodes CASSYSQGTDTQYF.

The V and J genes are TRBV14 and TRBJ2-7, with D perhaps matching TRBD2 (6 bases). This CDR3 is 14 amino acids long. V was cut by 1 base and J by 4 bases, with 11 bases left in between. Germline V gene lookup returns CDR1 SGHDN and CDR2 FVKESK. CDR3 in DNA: TGTGCCAGCAGCCAAGGCTCCGGGGGTTACGAGCAGTACTTC. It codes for CASSQGSGGYEQYF.

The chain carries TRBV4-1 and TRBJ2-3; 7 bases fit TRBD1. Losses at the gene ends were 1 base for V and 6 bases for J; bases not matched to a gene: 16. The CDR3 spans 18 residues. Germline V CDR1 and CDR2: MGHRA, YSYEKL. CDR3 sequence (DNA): TGCGCCAGCAGCCAAGTACCCCCCCTACAGGGGACGGGGGATACGCAGTATTTT. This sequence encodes CASSQVPPLQGTGDTQYF.